This T cell receptor (beta chain) appears in the sequencing data of a study of early stage breast cancer tumors. Profiling relied on immunoSEQ multiplex PCR, and the TCRdb table lists in-frame clones only, not all of them. The repertoire holds more than 5,500 clones, with around 70% as singletons. This clone came up a few times. Trimming removed 6 bases from V and 5 bases from J; junction bases left unmatched: 6. Germline values: CDR1 SGHRS, CDR2 YFSETQ. The CDR3 has 14 residues. V is TRBV5-1 and J is TRBJ2-7, with TRBD2 identical over 12 bases. This sequence originates from a person aged 40 to 49 with breast cancer. Sequencing used normal breast tissue next to the tumor. CDR3 residues: CASTPSGRAHEQYF. The CDR3 coding sequence is TGCGCCAGCACTCCTAGCGGGAGGGCGCACGAGCAGTACTTC.